This T cell receptor (beta chain) was observed in a study of blood T cell repertoires in COVID-19. Trimming cost V 5 bases and J 7 bases; bases outside gene matches: 7. The CDR3 is 15 residues long. Germline V gene data show CDR1 as MNHEY and CDR2 as SMNVEV (reference sequence). Cohort 3 donors were reported recovered after two negative PCRs, clearance, or symptom resolution. The assay was immunoSEQ multiplex PCR, and TCRdb's table has in-frame clones only and misses some. The table lists 250,000 to 350,000 clones, around 84% of them singletons. The sequencing input was PBMCs or T cells enriched from blood (not recorded which). This receptor was obtained from a woman younger than 35 who had recovered from COVID-19. The gene calls are TRBV27 and TRBJ1-5, with 11 positions matching TRBD1. The chain's CDR3 is CASSPGTGGHQPQHF. The CDR3 coding sequence is TGTGCCAGCAGTCCTGGGACAGGGGGGCACCAGCCCCAGCATTTT.